The rows below give T cell receptor beta chains drawn from one sample of a study of blood T cell repertoires in COVID-19. TCRdb keeps only in-frame clones here, not all; method: immunoSEQ multiplex PCR. Of hundreds of thousands of clones in the sample, 70% to 90% were seen once. The material sequenced was PBMCs or T cells enriched from blood (not recorded which). These receptors came from a man in his forties in a cohort exposed to, infected with or recovered from COVID-19 (not recorded which). CDR3s include the opening cysteine and the closing phenylalanine or tryptophan. Fields, in order: J gene, clone size, D gene, V gene, CDR3 length, CDR3 protein, CDR3 DNA. D genes are given only for firm matches. Expanded clones get a size class; other rows say once, few or many, or leave the size out.

>TRBJ2-6|NA|NA|TRBV7-8|16
CASSSNGAIGANVLTF
TGTGCCAGCAGCTCCAATGGGGCTATAGGGGCCAACGTCCTGACTTTC
>TRBJ2-2|NA|TRBD2|TRBV9|16
CASSPRLAGATGELFF
TGTGCCAGCAGCCCCCGACTAGCGGGAGCGACCGGGGAGCTGTTTTTT
>TRBJ2-3|NA|NA|TRBV7-9|17
CASSQQGTSPSTDTQYF
TGTGCCAGCAGCCAACAGGGGACTAGTCCGAGCACAGATACGCAGTATTTT
>TRBJ2-7|NA|TRBD2|TRBV6-2/TRBV6-3|16
CASSSPSGRANYEQYF
TGTGCCAGCAGTTCCCCTAGCGGGAGGGCCAATTACGAGCAGTACTTC
>TRBJ1-1|NA|NA|TRBV19|17
CASSRTTLGFMNTEAFF
TGTGCCAGTAGTAGGACAACCTTGGGATTCATGAACACTGAAGCTTTCTTT
>TRBJ2-6|NA|TRBD1|TRBV19|16
CASSIRGPSGANVLTF
TGTGCCAGTAGTATCAGGGGGCCCTCTGGGGCCAACGTCCTGACTTTC
>TRBJ1-4|NA|NA|TRBV11-2|15
CASSPTGQVNEKLFF
TGTGCCAGCAGCCCGACGGGACAAGTTAATGAAAAACTGTTTTTT
>TRBJ2-3|NA|TRBD2|TRBV9|15
CASSETSGNTDTQYF
TGTGCCAGCAGCGAGACTAGCGGAAACACAGATACGCAGTATTTT
>TRBJ2-2|NA|TRBD1|TRBV27|16
CASSLRQGRSTGELFF
TGTGCCAGCAGTTTACGACAGGGACGATCCACCGGGGAGCTGTTTTTT
>TRBJ2-7|NA|TRBD1|TRBV13|14
CASSLGDRGREQYF
TGTGCCAGCAGCTTAGGGGACAGGGGGCGAGAGCAGTACTTC
>TRBJ1-2|NA|NA|TRBV5-5|14
CASSFMGHPGGYTF
TGTGCCAGCAGCTTTATGGGACACCCGGGTGGCTACACCTTC
>TRBJ1-5|NA|NA|TRBV3-1/TRBV3-2|14
CASSPSRGNQPQHF
TGTGCCAGCAGCCCCTCTCGGGGGAATCAGCCCCAGCATTTT
>TRBJ2-7|NA|TRBD1|TRBV3-1/TRBV3-2|15
CASSEGTGAPYEQYF
TGTGCCAGCAGCGAGGGGACAGGGGCCCCCTACGAGCAGTACTTC
>TRBJ2-7|NA|TRBD2|TRBV19|15
CASSIRASGSYEQYF
TGTGCCAGTAGTATCCGGGCTAGCGGCTCCTACGAGCAGTACTTC
>TRBJ1-2|NA|NA|TRBV29-1|14
CSVEPLGQGNGYTF
TGCAGCGTTGAACCTCTAGGTCAGGGAAATGGCTACACCTTC
>TRBJ2-5|NA|NA|TRBV25-1|17
CASSEYGAGSYQETQYF
TGTGCCAGCAGTGAATACGGGGCGGGATCGTACCAAGAGACCCAGTACTTC
>TRBJ1-1|few|NA|TRBV28|17
CASSLLTGGRRNTEAFF
TGTGCCAGCAGTTTACTAACGGGGGGAAGGCGGAACACTGAAGCTTTCTTT
>TRBJ2-3|few|TRBD2|TRBV18|16
CASSRTSGFNTDTQYF
TGTGCCAGCTCACGGACTAGCGGCTTCAACACAGATACGCAGTATTTT
>TRBJ2-5|once|NA|TRBV7-2|14
CASSPGGRQETQYF
TGTGCCAGCAGCCCGGGGGGCAGACAAGAGACCCAGTACTTC
>TRBJ1-5|NA|NA|TRBV7-8|16
CASSLAVGQSNQPQHF
TGTGCCAGCAGCTTAGCCGTCGGACAGTCCAATCAGCCCCAGCATTTT
>TRBJ2-1|NA|TRBD2|TRBV3-1/TRBV3-2|18
CASSHGTSGRGSYNEQFF
TGTGCCAGCAGCCATGGGACTAGCGGGAGGGGTTCCTACAATGAGCAGTTCTTC
>TRBJ1-2|NA|NA|TRBV28|12
CASSRGLVGYTF
TGTGCCAGCAGTCGGGGACTCGTGGGCTACACCTTC
>TRBJ2-3|NA|TRBD2|TRBV3-1/TRBV3-2|17
CASSPGLAGVRGDTQYF
TGTGCCAGCAGCCCCGGACTAGCGGGAGTACGGGGAGATACGCAGTATTTT
>TRBJ2-5|NA|NA|TRBV28|13
CASSLFESETQYF
TGTGCCAGCAGTTTATTTGAGAGCGAGACCCAGTACTTC
>TRBJ1-4|NA|NA|TRBV2|14
CASSDRDLNEKLFF
TGTGCCAGCAGTGACAGGGATCTTAATGAAAAACTGTTTTTT
>TRBJ1-1|NA|NA|TRBV10-3|14
CAISELGGNTEAFF
TGTGCCATCAGTGAGTTGGGGGGGAACACTGAAGCTTTCTTT
>TRBJ2-7|NA|TRBD2|TRBV4-2|15
CASSSRTSGNYEQYF
TGTGCCAGCAGCTCACGGACTAGCGGAAACTACGAGCAGTACTTC
>TRBJ2-2|NA|NA|TRBV6-5|14
CASRAQVNTGELFF
TGTGCCAGCCGGGCACAGGTGAACACCGGGGAGCTGTTTTTT
>TRBJ1-1|NA|TRBD1|TRBV10-3|14
CAISRGQLNTEAFF
TGTGCCATCAGCCGGGGACAGTTGAACACTGAAGCTTTCTTT
>TRBJ2-5|NA|NA|TRBV24-1|13
CATSAAGGETQYF
TGTGCCACCAGTGCGGCAGGGGGGGAGACCCAGTACTTC
>TRBJ2-1|NA|NA|TRBV3-1/TRBV3-2|13
CASSQASRSEQFF
TGTGCCAGCAGCCAAGCCTCACGGTCTGAGCAGTTCTTC
>TRBJ2-5|once|TRBD2|TRBV11-3|20
CASSLEEKATSGGGSETQYF
TGTGCCAGCAGCTTAGAGGAGAAAGCGACTAGCGGGGGAGGGTCAGAGACCCAGTACTTC
>TRBJ1-5|once|TRBD1|TRBV3-1/TRBV3-2|18
CASSPRGTGGVGNQPQHF
TGTGCCAGCAGCCCAAGGGGAACAGGGGGCGTCGGCAATCAGCCCCAGCATTTT
>TRBJ2-1|NA|TRBD2|TRBV5-4|16
CASSFGGLAGYNEQFF
TGTGCCAGCAGCTTTGGAGGGCTAGCGGGGTACAATGAGCAGTTCTTC
>TRBJ2-3|NA|TRBD2|TRBV19|15
CAGSEAGRLGDTQYF
TGTGCCGGCTCAGAAGCGGGGCGCCTAGGGGATACGCAGTATTTT
>TRBJ2-5|once|TRBD2|TRBV5-1|15
CASSLGTSGQETQYF
TGCGCCAGCAGCTTGGGGACTAGCGGACAAGAGACCCAGTACTTC
>TRBJ2-3|NA|TRBD2|TRBV11-2|16
CASRTLGTSGTDTQYF
TGTGCCAGCAGAACTCTGGGGACTAGCGGGACAGATACGCAGTATTTT
>TRBJ1-4|NA|NA|TRBV9|16
CASSADYRTDNEKLFF
TGTGCCAGCAGCGCCGACTACCGGACGGATAATGAAAAACTGTTTTTT
>TRBJ2-7|NA|TRBD2|TRBV10-1|16
CASSSGLAGAAYEQYF
TGCGCCAGCAGTTCTGGACTAGCGGGAGCCGCATACGAGCAGTACTTC
>TRBJ2-3|NA|NA|TRBV7-9|14
CAGSLESGADTQYF
TGTGCCGGCAGCTTAGAAAGTGGAGCAGATACGCAGTATTTT
>TRBJ2-7|NA|NA|TRBV12-5|17
CASGLGLGGGYRSEQYF
TGTGCTAGTGGTTTGGGCTTGGGGGGAGGCTACCGAAGCGAGCAGTACTTC
>TRBJ2-1|NA|TRBD1|TRBV5-4|16
CASSLTGDSPYNEQFF
TGTGCCAGCAGCTTGACCGGGGACAGTCCCTACAATGAGCAGTTCTTC
>TRBJ1-6|NA|NA|TRBV18|15
CASSQQASYNSPLHF
TGTGCCAGCTCACAACAGGCCTCCTATAATTCACCCCTCCACTTT
>TRBJ1-1|few|TRBD1|TRBV6-1|15
CASSEARTGVTEAFF
TGTGCCAGCAGTGAAGCCCGGACAGGGGTGACTGAAGCTTTCTTT
>TRBJ1-4|NA|NA|TRBV5-4|13
CASSLVKGGKLFF
TGTGCCAGCAGCTTGGTCAAGGGAGGAAAACTGTTTTTT
>TRBJ1-2|NA|TRBD1|TRBV30|15
CAWSARDRALLGYTF
TGTGCCTGGAGTGCCCGGGACAGGGCTTTGCTTGGCTACACCTTC
>TRBJ2-7|few|TRBD2|TRBV18|15
CASSLLAGMNYEQYF
TGTGCCAGCTCACTACTAGCGGGTATGAACTACGAGCAGTACTTC
>TRBJ1-3|NA|NA|TRBV5-1|15
CASSTENNSGNTIYF
TGCGCCAGCAGCACAGAAAATAACTCTGGAAACACCATATATTTT
>TRBJ1-2|NA|TRBD1|TRBV9|16
CASSVEVGGQGGGYTF
TGTGCCAGCAGCGTAGAAGTAGGGGGACAGGGAGGTGGCTACACCTTC
>TRBJ2-1|NA|TRBD2|TRBV2|17
CASSELPTSAFYNEQFF
TGTGCCAGCAGCGAGCTTCCGACTAGCGCGTTCTACAATGAGCAGTTCTTC
>TRBJ2-7|NA|NA|TRBV5-1|16
CASSLSSSGPTYEQYF
TGCGCCAGCAGCTTGTCATCCAGTGGCCCCACCTACGAGCAGTACTTC
>TRBJ2-1|NA|TRBD2|TRBV5-1|15
CASSLASGRRNEQFF
TGCGCCAGCAGCTTGGCTAGCGGGAGGAGGAATGAGCAGTTCTTC
>TRBJ1-1|NA|NA|TRBV18|15
CASSPPAGRNTEAFF
TGTGCCAGCTCACCGCCCGCGGGGCGGAACACTGAAGCTTTCTTT
>TRBJ1-1|NA|NA|TRBV6-5|15
CASSYGAGMNTEAFF
TGTGCCAGCAGTTACGGAGCAGGGATGAACACTGAAGCTTTCTTT